The next 28 T cell receptor beta chains were all read from a single sample in a study of T cells after yellow fever vaccination. TCRdb reanalysed the 5' RACE reads using MiXCR and keeps one entry per CDR3 protein. The sample lists about 160,000 distinct CDR3 sequences, roughly a tenth occurring once. The sample was CD8+ T cells sorted from PBMCs, taken 45 days after the yellow fever booster vaccination. The receptors derive from a man between 18 and 35 years old who received the YFV17D yellow fever vaccine.

V is TRBV29-1 and J is TRBJ1-1; TRBD1 might be the D (5 bases). From germline, CDR1 is SQVTM and CDR2 ANQGSEA. CDR3 length: 13 residues. Trimming took off 0 bases at V and 8 bases at J, with 13 bases between the two ends. CDR3 nucleotides: TGCAGCGTTGAAGAGAGGGGATCTCGCGAAGCTTTCTTT. Translating gives CSVEERGSREAFF.

CDR3 region: CASSQDRGGGIDSPLHF. The CDR3 region has the DNA TGCGCCAGCAGCCAGGATAGGGGTGGGGGGATTGATTCACCCCTCCACTTT. The chain combines TRBV4-3 with TRBJ1-6; D possibly corresponds to TRBD1 (5 bases). The germline CDR1 and CDR2 sequences are LGHNA and YSLEER. V lost 3 bases and J lost 8, with 20 bases in between. The CDR3 has 17 residues.

This clonotype has more than one count but fewer than ten. The chain joins TRBV9 to TRBJ2-1; the D is unclear. This CDR3 has 14 residues. V dropped 0 bases and J dropped 6 bases, with 10 bases sitting between them. The germline CDR1 and CDR2 sequences are SGDLS and YYNGEE. This CDR3 is CASSVVGSGNEQFF. The CDR3 DNA reads as TGTGCCAGCAGCGTAGTCGGGTCAGGCAATGAGCAGTTCTTC.

This chain connects TRBV10-3 to TRBJ1-1; TRBD1 aligns across 7 bases. This CDR3 region has 15 residues. CDR1 is ENHRY and CDR2 is SYGVKD in the germline V gene. Trimming removed 0 bases from V and 1 base from J; junction bases left unmatched: 2. This chain's CDR3 is CAISESAGGNTEAFF. The CDR3 coding sequence is TGTGCCATCAGTGAGTCGGCAGGGGGGAACACTGAAGCTTTCTTT.

The rearrangement uses TRBV5-1 and TRBJ2-7, with unresolved D. The CDR3 consists of 17 residues. Trimming took off 4 bases at V and 3 bases at J, with 23 bases between the two ends. The germline V gene has CDR1 SGHRS and CDR2 YFSETQ. CDR3 in DNA: TGCGCCAGCAGCGCCCCACGGATAGGCAATGATGTCTACGAGCAGTACTTC. Translated: CASSAPRIGNDVYEQYF.

This rearrangement joins TRBV4-3 to TRBJ2-1; 8 bases are shared with TRBD2. The length of the CDR3 is 16 residues. The V gene's germline CDR1 is LGHNA and CDR2 YSLEER. The J segment lost 2 bases and the V segment lost 1 base, leaving 4 bases of the junction unmatched. This chain's CDR3 is CASSQGSGGPYNEQFF. CDR3 bases: TGCGCCAGCAGCCAAGGCTCGGGGGGGCCCTACAATGAGCAGTTCTTC.

The chain combines TRBV11-2 with TRBJ2-3; D unresolved. From germline, CDR1 is SGHAT and CDR2 FQNNGV. This CDR3 comprises 14 residues. Deletions cut 0 bases from V and 2 bases from J, with 6 bases between. The CDR3 DNA is TGTGCCAGCAGCTTAGATACAGTCACAGATACGCAGTATTTT. This translates into CASSLDTVTDTQYF.

This clonotype occurred a few times. V is TRBV5-1 and J is TRBJ2-2; perhaps TRBD2 as D (5 bases). Germline V CDR1 and CDR2: SGHRS, YFSETQ. The V gene lost 7 bases and the J gene lost 6 bases, with 19 bases spanning the gap. The CDR3 loop spans 15 amino acids. Written as DNA, the CDR3 is TGCGCCAGCGGCAGAAAGAGGGCAGATCCCGGGGAGCTGTTTTTT. Translation gives CASGRKRADPGELFF.

This clonotype has more than one count but fewer than ten. V gene TRBV10-3 combines with J gene TRBJ2-2; D is perhaps TRBD1 (6 bases). CDR3 length equals 15 residues. In germline, CDR1 is ENHRY, CDR2 SYGVKD. V gave up 7 bases and J gave up 1 base, with 13 bases separating them. The CDR3 nucleotides read TGTGCCATCACCGGCAGGACAGAGAACACCGGGGAGCTGTTTTTT. This encodes CAITGRTENTGELFF.

This clonotype was seen only a few times. Written as DNA, the CDR3 is TGTGCCAGCAGTCTCCTTGCGGAAACCCCAAGGAATGAGCAGTTCTTC. Residues: CASSLLAETPRNEQFF. The chain joins TRBV11-2 to TRBJ2-1; D not certain. The germline gives CDR1 SGHAT, CDR2 FQNNGV. The CDR3 has 16 amino acids. V dropped 6 bases and J dropped 7 bases, with 22 bases sitting between them.

This clonotype was seen at least ten times. This chain uses TRBV7-9 with TRBJ1-6, with 8 bases fitting TRBD1. In germline, CDR1 is SEHNR, CDR2 FQNEAQ (reference sequence). The CDR3 extends over 16 amino acids. Trimming removed 6 bases from V and 4 bases from J; junction bases left unmatched: 8. The CDR3 here is CASSSLDRDYNSPLHF. The DNA for the CDR3 is TGTGCCAGCAGTTCCTTGGACAGGGATTATAATTCACCCCTCCACTTT. The whole variable domain, remainder taken from reference TRBV7-9 and TRBJ1-6, is DTGVSQNPRHKITKRGQNVTFRCDPISEHNRLYWYRQTLGQGPEFLTYFQNEAQLEKSRLLSDRFSAERPKGSFSTLEIQRTEQGDSAMYLCASSSLDRDYNSPLHFGNGTRLTVT.

This clonotype was seen only a few times. The chain recombines TRBV4-3 with TRBJ2-7; the match to TRBD1 covers 9 bases. V shed 4 bases and J 0 bases; nucleotides not matched to a gene: 4. Germline V gene sequence: CDR1 LGHNA, CDR2 YSLEER. This CDR3 has 15 amino acids. Here the CDR3 reads CASSLGTGHSYEQYF. The CDR3 nucleotides read TGCGCCAGCAGCCTAGGGACAGGGCACTCCTACGAGCAGTACTTC.

This clonotype has a handful of counts. V is TRBV9 and J is TRBJ2-2; 9 nucleotides match TRBD1. Germline V gene lookup returns CDR1 SGDLS and CDR2 YYNGEE. Trimming at V came to 2 bases and at J to 3 bases, leaving 5 bases not matched to a gene. This CDR3 is 16 amino acids long. In DNA, the CDR3 is TGTGCCAGCAGCGTGATGACAGGGGGTGACACCGGGGAGCTGTTTTTT. Its translation: CASSVMTGGDTGELFF.

The V and J genes are TRBV6-5 and TRBJ1-2; unclear D gene. Trimming removed 1 base from V and 4 bases from J, with 10 bases in between. CDR1 MNHEY and CDR2 SVGAGI come from the germline V gene. CDR3 length: 14 amino acids. The DNA for the CDR3 is TGTGCCAGCAGTTACTTAAGGGTTCCCTATGGCTACACCTTC. It encodes CASSYLRVPYGYTF.

This clonotype was counted between two and nine times. This chain links TRBV7-9 with TRBJ2-1; D gene uncertain. This CDR3 is 11 amino acids long. Germline CDR1 is SEHNR and CDR2 is FQNEAQ (reference sequence). V was cut by 3 bases and J by 7 bases, with 4 bases left in between. Here the CDR3 reads CASSFSNEQFF. The CDR3 DNA follows: TGTGCCAGCAGCTTCTCTAATGAGCAGTTCTTC.

V gene TRBV29-1 combines with J gene TRBJ2-2; no clear D. Between the trimmed V and J ends, which lost 3 bases and 0 bases, there was a span of 8 bases. The germline V gene encodes CDR1 SQVTM and CDR2 ANQGSEA. This CDR3 spans 14 amino acids. CDR3 region: CSVEVDPNTGELFF. CDR3 bases: TGCAGCGTTGAGGTGGACCCGAACACCGGGGAGCTGTTTTTT.

This clonotype was detected a few times. This chain uses TRBV12-3 or TRBV12-4 with TRBJ2-7; a possible D gene is TRBD1 (7 bases). The V end was cut by 6 bases, the J end by 0 bases, with 21 bases between. The CDR3 totals 17 residues. The CDR3 DNA sequence: TGTGCCAGCAGACCCGTGGCGGAGGGGGCGGGCTCCTACGAGCAGTACTTC. Translating gives CASRPVAEGAGSYEQYF.

This clonotype was detected only a few times. The chain carries TRBV4-3 and TRBJ1-2; the D gene is possibly TRBD1 (6 bases). Trimming left V 0 bases short and J 1 base short, with 15 bases between. Germline CDR1 is LGHNA and CDR2 is YSLEER. This CDR3 spans 17 amino acids. CDR3 sequence (DNA): TGCGCCAGCAGCCAAGATCCGGGGGCCAGGGTTAACTATGGCTACACCTTC. This sequence encodes CASSQDPGARVNYGYTF.

At least ten counts were recorded for this clonotype. This rearrangement joins TRBV10-3 to TRBJ1-1; no clear D. Per germline, CDR1 ENHRY and CDR2 SYGVKD. CDR3 size: 14 residues. Trimming cost V 3 bases and J 1 base, with 9 bases left between them. CDR3 in amino acids: CAISDQATNTEAFF. Here the CDR3 DNA reads TGTGCCATCAGTGATCAAGCTACGAACACTGAAGCTTTCTTT.

The genes are TRBV7-3 and TRBJ2-1; 8 positions match TRBD2. The CDR3 runs to 15 residues. J lost 7 bases, V lost 5 bases, and 10 bases had no gene match. Germline lookup yields CDR1 SGHTA and CDR2 FQGTGA. The CDR3 sequence: CASSPGGAPGNEQFF. The DNA for the CDR3 is TGTGCCAGCAGCCCCGGGGGGGCCCCGGGGAATGAGCAGTTCTTC.

This clonotype appeared a few times. The V call is TRBV10-3, the J call TRBJ2-2; D is unclear. Germline CDR1 reads ENHRY; CDR2 reads SYGVKD. This CDR3 contains 13 residues. The V end was cut by 4 bases, the J end by 1 base, with 4 bases between. The CDR3 loop reads CAISAQNTGELFF. The DNA of the CDR3 is TGTGCCATCAGTGCCCAGAACACCGGGGAGCTGTTTTTT.

The sample holds many counts of this clonotype. The chain combines TRBV4-1 with TRBJ1-2, with D hard to call. Trimming stripped 1 base from V and 7 bases from J, with 22 bases between. The CDR3 is 17 amino acids. CDR1 and CDR2 from the germline V gene are MGHRA and YSYEKL. CDR3 sequence: CASSQVFKIRGHGGYTF. CDR3 nucleotide sequence: TGCGCCAGCAGCCAAGTGTTTAAGATCCGTGGTCATGGTGGCTACACCTTC.

This clonotype was observed a few times. The rearrangement uses TRBV19 and TRBJ2-6; a weak D match, TRBD1 (5 bases). CDR3 length equals 14 residues. V lost 6 bases and J lost 3, with 9 bases in between. Germline loops: CDR1 LNHDA, CDR2 SQIVND (reference sequence). In nucleotides, the CDR3 is TGTGCCAGTAGCATCAGGGTTGGGGCCAACGTCCTGACTTTC. Protein: CASSIRVGANVLTF.

This clonotype was observed a few times. The CDR3 spells CASSQGPSGSSYEQYF. The CDR3 DNA reads as TGCGCCAGCAGCCAAGGACCGTCAGGAAGCTCCTACGAGCAGTACTTC. The chain has TRBV4-1 and TRBJ2-7; D is ambiguous. The CDR3 extends over 16 amino acids. Germline CDR1 is MGHRA and CDR2 is YSYEKL. Trimming pared 1 base from V and 0 bases from J, leaving 13 bases between.

V is TRBV19 and J is TRBJ2-1; possible D gene TRBD2, 5 bases. The CDR3 loop spans 12 amino acids. CDR1 and CDR2 from the germline V gene are LNHDA and SQIVND (reference sequence). Deletions cut 5 bases from V and 6 bases from J, with 8 bases between. The CDR3 DNA reads TGTGCCAGTAGTTGGGGAGTCAATGAGCAGTTCTTC. As protein: CASSWGVNEQFF. Looking up the rest from reference TRBV19 and TRBJ2-1 gives the full variable domain: DGGITQSPKYLFRKEGQNVTLSCEQNLNHDAMYWYRQDPGQGLRLIYYSQIVNDFQKGDIAEGYSVSREKKESFPLTVTSAQKNPTAFYLCASSWGVNEQFFGPGTRLTVL.

The chain combines TRBV7-9 with TRBJ2-7, with a weak D call TRBD2 (5 bases). This CDR3 contains 15 residues. From germline, CDR1 is SEHNR and CDR2 FQNEAQ (reference sequence). Deletions cut 1 base from V and 2 bases from J, with 12 bases between. DNA for the CDR3: TGTGCCAGCAGCTTAGTAACCCTAGCCCCCTACGAGCAGTACTTC. Encoded protein: CASSLVTLAPYEQYF.

This clonotype was recorded many times. The chain joins TRBV5-1 to TRBJ2-1, with 7 bases lining up with TRBD2. The CDR3 extends over 16 amino acids. Trimming removed 6 bases from V and 8 bases from J; junction bases left unmatched: 17. Germline-derived CDR1 and CDR2 are SGHRS and YFSETQ. In DNA form, the CDR3 reads TGCGCCAGCAAGCCTTGGGCGGGGGAAGTGGGGGATGAGCAGTTCTTC. It yields the protein CASKPWAGEVGDEQFF. The full variable domain, its missing parts supplied by reference TRBV5-1 and TRBJ2-1, is KAGVTQTPRYLIKTRGQQVTLSCSPISGHRSVSWYQQTPGQGLQFLFEYFSETQRNKGNFPGRFSGRQFSNSRSEMNVSTLELGDSALYLCASKPWAGEVGDEQFFGPGTRLTVL.

The chain employs TRBV9 and TRBJ2-5, with unresolved D. The germline V gene has CDR1 SGDLS and CDR2 YYNGEE. The V and J ends lost 0 bases and 1 base respectively, with 10 bases between them. This CDR3 is 15 amino acids long. In DNA, the CDR3 is TGTGCCAGCAGCGTAGATTCCCGAATCCAAGAGACCCAGTACTTC. It yields the protein CASSVDSRIQETQYF. Combining the CDR3 with reference TRBV9 and TRBJ2-5 gives the whole variable domain DSGVTQTPKHLITATGQRVTLRCSPRSGDLSVYWYQQSLDQGLQFLIQYYNGEERAKGNILERFSAQQFPDLHSELNLSSLELGDSALYFCASSVDSRIQETQYFGPGTRLLVL.